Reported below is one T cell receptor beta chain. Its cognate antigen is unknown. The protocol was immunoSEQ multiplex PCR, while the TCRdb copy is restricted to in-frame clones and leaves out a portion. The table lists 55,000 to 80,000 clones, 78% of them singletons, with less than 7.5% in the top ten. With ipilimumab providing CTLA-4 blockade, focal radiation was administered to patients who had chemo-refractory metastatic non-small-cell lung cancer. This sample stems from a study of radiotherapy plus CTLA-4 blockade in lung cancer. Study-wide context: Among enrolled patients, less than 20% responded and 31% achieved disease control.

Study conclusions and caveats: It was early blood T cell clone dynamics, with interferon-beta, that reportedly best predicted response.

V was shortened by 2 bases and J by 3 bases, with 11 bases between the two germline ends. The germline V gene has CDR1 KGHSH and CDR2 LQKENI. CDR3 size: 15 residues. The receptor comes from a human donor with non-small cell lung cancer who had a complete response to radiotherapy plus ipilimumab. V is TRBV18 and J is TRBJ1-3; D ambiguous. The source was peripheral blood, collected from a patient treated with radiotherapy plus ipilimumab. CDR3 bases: TGTGCCAGCTCACCATCTCCGTACGGTGGAAACACCATATATTTT. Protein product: CASSPSPYGGNTIYF.